This TCR beta chain derives from a study of cytomegalovirus exposure and HLA in healthy donors. For this clone: Its antigen is still unknown.

PCR used 60 Vbeta primers and 13 Jbeta primers. Source study methods: Later analysis identified tens of millions of unique TCR beta chains, 9 million to 13 million shared. The data were produced by immunoSEQ multiplex PCR, yet TCRdb's version contains in-frame clones alone and is incomplete. From that table come the V and J calls and clone size; the DNA was used to work out D and trimming. The sample records about 120,000 clones, under 90% being singletons. Germline V gives CDR1 LNHDA, CDR2 SQIVND (reference sequence). With 3 bases removed from V and 1 base from J, the gap between germline ends came to 6 bases. The CDR3 sequence is 14 residues long. Overall study findings and caveats: Presence/absence analyses assumed roughly uniform sequencing depth across donors. For TCR beta chains, V- and J-gene trimming was later linked to a missense DCLRE1C variant. High specificity and sensitivity for cytomegalovirus status were reported for the classifier.

The receptor's source is a female donor in good health and CMV-seropositive. Sequenced: PBMCs. The chain carries TRBV19 and TRBJ2-2; maybe TRBD2 (5 bases). CDR3 sequence (DNA): TGTGCCAGTAGTATGAGCGGGAACACCGGGGAGCTGTTTTTT. Encoded protein: CASSMSGNTGELFF.